The TCR beta chain described here comes from a study of blood T cell repertoires in COVID-19. At the level of the study: Material from acute and convalescent COVID-19 was sourced from the United States, Italy and Spain.

J gave up 4 bases and V 3 bases, and 6 bases lay outside the gene matches. CDR1 is LGHDT and CDR2 is YNNKEL in the germline V gene (reference sequence). The CDR3 is 16 residues long. Profiled with immunoSEQ multiplex PCR; TCRdb holds only in-frame clones, not every one. The data contain roughly 300,000 clones, approximately 91% of them singletons. Participants had their cohort set by participant-reported clinical history. This clonotype originated in a woman aged 40 to 50 with acute COVID-19. Sample: PBMCs or T cells enriched from blood (not recorded which). This chain joins TRBV3-1 (or the pseudogene TRBV3-2) and TRBJ2-2; 9 bases fit TRBD1. CDR3 DNA sequence: TGTGCCAGCAGCCAGGACAGGGGAGCGGCCACCGGGGAGCTGTTTTTT. It yields the protein CASSQDRGAATGELFF.